Shown below are 12 T cell receptor beta chains from a single sample sequenced in a study of healthy donors' naive CD4 and CD8 T cells. Each TCR library used 500 ng of total RNA and a linear amplification protocol. TCRdb redid the calling of the reads with MiXCR, one entry per CDR3 protein. The sample has approximately 180,000 distinct CDR3 sequences, over 60% seen once. Sequenced input: naive CD4+ and CD8+ T cells sorted from blood, pooled from several donors. All receptors come from a pool of human donors in good health; the sample pools cells from several healthy donors.

This rearrangement joins TRBV29-1 to TRBJ1-1; tentatively, D is TRBD1 (5 bases). The CDR3 is made up of 13 amino acids. Germline assignment: CDR1 SQVTM and CDR2 ANQGSEA. Trimming shortened V by 5 bases and J by 1 base, and 11 bases separated the two germline ends. The CDR3 bases are TGCAGCGTTCTAAGGGGAACGAACACTGAAGCTTTCTTT. It specifies CSVLRGTNTEAFF.

This chain joins TRBV29-1 and TRBJ2-1, with 16 bases fitting TRBD2. The germline V gene encodes CDR1 SQVTM and CDR2 ANQGSEA. Losses at the gene ends were 6 bases for V and 15 bases for J; bases not matched to a gene: 8. The length of the CDR3 is 13 residues. CDR3 loop: CSVGGLAGGPTFF. The CDR3 DNA reads TGCAGCGTCGGGGGACTAGCGGGAGGGCCTACGTTCTTC.

The V call is TRBV29-1, the J call TRBJ2-7; D may be TRBD1 (5 bases). The V end was cut by 4 bases, the J end by 2 bases, with 9 bases between. Germline-derived CDR1 and CDR2 are SQVTM and ANQGSEA. The CDR3 extends over 12 amino acids. The CDR3 is CSVGPGTYEQYF. The DNA for the CDR3 is TGCAGCGTTGGACCAGGGACCTACGAGCAGTACTTC.

V usage is TRBV12-3 or TRBV12-4 and J usage is TRBJ2-1, with TRBD2 identical over 10 bases. The CDR3 is made up of 15 amino acids. The J segment lost 6 bases and the V segment lost 5 bases, leaving 7 bases of the junction unmatched. CDR3 DNA sequence: TGTGCCAGCAGTCCCCGGGTAGCGGGGGGCAATGAGCAGTTCTTC. Translating it yields CASSPRVAGGNEQFF.

V usage is TRBV6-5 and J usage is TRBJ1-2; a weak D match, TRBD1 (5 bases). With 2 bases removed from V and 3 bases from J, the gap between germline ends came to 10 bases. Looked up from germline, CDR1 is MNHEY and CDR2 is SVGAGI. The CDR3 is 14 residues long. The CDR3 coding sequence is TGTGCCAGCAGTTACGACAGCATCTACTATGGCTACACCTTC. This sequence encodes CASSYDSIYYGYTF.

J is TRBJ2-7 and V is TRBV11-1, with a tentative D call TRBD1 (5 bases). The CDR3 is made up of 13 amino acids. The V end was cut by 6 bases, the J end by 4 bases, with 13 bases between. Germline V gene sequence: CDR1 SGHAT, CDR2 FQDESV (reference sequence). Written as DNA, the CDR3 is TGTGCCAGCAGTATAAGGGGTGTTTACGAGCAGTACTTC. It translates to CASSIRGVYEQYF.

This chain uses TRBV29-1 with TRBJ2-1; TRBD2 aligns across 10 bases. The CDR3 is 13 amino acids. Germline V gene data show CDR1 as SQVTM and CDR2 as ANQGSEA. Unmatched junction bases numbered 8, after V lost 5 bases and J lost 10 bases. In nucleotides, the CDR3 is TGCAGCGTTCCTAGCGGGAGTTCTGGCGAGCAGTTCTTC. Residues: CSVPSGSSGEQFF.

V gene TRBV29-1 combines with J gene TRBJ2-5; no firm D call. V was shortened by 0 bases and J by 6 bases, with 11 bases between the two germline ends. The CDR3 loop spans 13 amino acids. Germline lookup yields CDR1 SQVTM and CDR2 ANQGSEA. DNA of the CDR3: TGCAGCGTTGAAGATCGGGCAGTAAAGACCCAGTACTTC. As protein: CSVEDRAVKTQYF.

This sequence joins TRBV27 and TRBJ1-1; 8 bases fit TRBD1. V was clipped by 6 bases and J by 5 bases; unmatched bases: 8. The CDR3 is made up of 14 amino acids. CDR1 is MNHEY, CDR2 SMNVEV, per germline (reference sequence). The CDR3 nucleotides read TGTGCCAGCAGCCTAGACAGGGGACGGACTGAAGCTTTCTTT. Its protein product is CASSLDRGRTEAFF.

The V call is TRBV27, the J call TRBJ1-5; TRBD1 agrees at 8 bases. Losses at the gene ends were 5 bases for V and 6 bases for J; bases not matched to a gene: 6. CDR3 length: 14 amino acids. Germline V gene lookup returns CDR1 MNHEY and CDR2 SMNVEV (reference sequence). CDR3 coding DNA: TGTGCCAGCAGTACCGGACAGGGTAGTCAGCCCCAGCATTTT. Translated: CASSTGQGSQPQHF.

The chain links TRBV19 to TRBJ2-1; D is uncertain. CDR3 size: 12 residues. Germline-derived CDR1 and CDR2 are LNHDA and SQIVND (reference sequence). V was clipped by 1 base and J by 7 bases, with 5 bases between them. CDR3 nucleotides: TGTGCCAGTAGTATAGCCCCAAATGAGCAGTTCTTC. Amino acids: CASSIAPNEQFF.

The chain links TRBV12-3 or TRBV12-4 to TRBJ1-6; D unresolved. This CDR3 is 19 amino acids long. Trimming left V 4 bases short and J 0 bases short, with 19 bases between. CDR3 amino acids: CASSSTHEEAYSYNSPLHF. Here the CDR3 DNA reads TGTGCCAGCAGTTCCACCCACGAGGAGGCCTACTCCTATAATTCACCCCTCCACTTT.